The following is a T cell receptor beta chain sequence with its context. As yet, its antigen is unknown. As to time point: patch test 3, about 24 weeks after DPC sensitization. Specified treatment: therapeutic diphenylcyclopropenone sensitization with weekly scalp DPC. Losses at the gene ends were 2 bases for V and 7 bases for J; bases not matched to a gene: 3. Germline CDR1 reads SQVTM; CDR2 reads ANQGSEA. The CDR3 has 12 amino acids. These data are taken from a study of human T cells and chemical hapten exposure. Across the whole study: The study sensitized with 2% DPC on a 2 cm by 2 cm patch of upper inner arm skin. Affected patients, primarily female, had alopecia areata, totalis or universalis. General study results and limits: PT1 expanded TCR numbers tracked positively with patch test score. Once DPC sensitization occurred, TCRs above 1 in 1000 frequency showed no change.

One entry per CDR3 protein results from TCRdb running MiXCR on the RACE reads. The table lists about 64,000 distinct CDR3 sequences, more than 9.5% of them singletons. This clonotype was obtained from a young woman with alopecia areata. Some clones in this sample may be carry-over from other donors' samples. This sample comprised whole blood, obtained in connection with sensitization to the hapten diphenylcyclopropenone (DPC). The genes are TRBV29-1 and TRBJ1-2, with 8 bases lining up with TRBD1. The CDR3 reads CSVERTGTGYTF. Written as DNA, the CDR3 is TGCAGCGTTGAACGGACAGGGACTGGCTACACCTTC.